Below, 30 T cell receptor beta chains from the same sample are listed, as sequenced in a study of blood T cell repertoires in COVID-19 (dated by TCRdb to 2018 to 2021). The library relied on the immunoSEQ multiplex PCR assay. TCRdb retrieved this table from immuneACCESS and kept in-frame rearrangements only. Not all clones are present; in checked studies, unresolved V genes account for under half, and no reason is known for the remainder. The sample includes over 200,000 clones, with nearly 90% observed a single time. Clones ranked in the top ten supply approximately 16% of the sample. The sequenced sample was PBMCs or T cells enriched from blood (not recorded which). These receptors were taken from a man aged 30-40 years who had been exposed to COVID-19.

The chain links TRBV19 to TRBJ1-5, with 7 nucleotides matching TRBD1. J gave up 9 bases and V 3 bases, and 14 bases lay outside the gene matches. The V gene's germline CDR1 is LNHDA and CDR2 SQIVND (reference sequence). The CDR3 spans 16 residues. CDR3 bases: TGTGCCAGTAGTATCCTGAGCGTTTTAGGGGGCTGGCCCCAGCATTTT. Protein product: CASSILSVLGGWPQHF.

The rearrangement joins TRBV4-1 to TRBJ2-3; possible D gene TRBD1, 5 bases. Deletions cut 8 bases from V and 2 bases from J, with 11 bases between. The germline CDR1 and CDR2 sequences are MGHRA and YSYEKL. CDR3 length equals 13 residues. CDR3 region: CASGAPDTDTQYF. The DNA for the CDR3 is TGCGCCAGCGGGGCTCCCGACACAGATACGCAGTATTTT.

This clone has only a few counts. The CDR3 region is CASSLGHNGYTF. CDR3 DNA: TGCGCCAGCAGCTTGGGACATAATGGCTACACCTTC. J is TRBJ1-2 and V is TRBV5-1; D not certain. The CDR3 has 12 residues. V was pared by 0 bases and J by 6 bases, with 6 bases between. Germline CDR1 is SGHRS and CDR2 is YFSETQ. Together with reference TRBV5-1 and TRBJ1-2, the CDR3 gives the full variable domain: KAGVTQTPRYLIKTRGQQVTLSCSPISGHRSVSWYQQTPGQGLQFLFEYFSETQRNKGNFPGRFSGRQFSNSRSEMNVSTLELGDSALYLCASSLGHNGYTFGSGTRLTVV.

The chain combines TRBV2 with TRBJ1-4; D is unresolved. In germline, CDR1 is SNHLY, CDR2 FYNNEI. CDR3 length equals 14 residues. Trimming took 7 bases from V and 7 from J, leaving 16 bases between them. CDR3 region: CASNSRDLGEKLFF. CDR3 coding DNA: TGTGCCAGCAATTCCCGGGATCTCGGTGAAAAACTGTTTTTT.

This clone turned up a few times. The rearrangement joins TRBV7-9 to TRBJ1-4; D perhaps matches TRBD1 (5 bases). CDR3 length: 16 residues. Trimming removed 5 bases from V and 0 bases from J, with 13 bases in between. CDR1 is SEHNR, CDR2 FQNEAQ, per germline (reference sequence). CDR3 protein: CASSGSWGATNEKLFF. CDR3 nucleotides: TGTGCCAGCAGCGGTTCCTGGGGGGCAACTAATGAAAAACTGTTTTTT.

Here the CDR3 DNA reads TGCGCCAGCAGTTCCCAAACTCTATCAAGCGGAAACACCATATATTTT. Translated: CASSSQTLSSGNTIYF. The chain employs TRBV10-1 and TRBJ1-3; D gene unclear. The germline gives CDR1 WNHNN, CDR2 SYGVQD (reference sequence). The CDR3 runs to 16 residues. V gave up 5 bases and J gave up 4 bases, with 18 bases separating them.

The V gene is TRBV28, the J gene TRBJ2-1; D unclear. The CDR3 loop spans 11 amino acids. Trimming took off 3 bases at V and 10 bases at J, with 7 bases between the two ends. Germline CDR1 MDHEN, CDR2 SYDVKM. This CDR3 is CASSFTVEQFF. Here the CDR3 DNA reads TGTGCCAGCAGTTTCACGGTGGAGCAGTTCTTC.

The V and J genes are TRBV25-1 and TRBJ1-1; a weak D match, TRBD1 (6 bases). The germline V gene encodes CDR1 MGHDK and CDR2 SYGVNS. The CDR3 length is 15 residues. V was clipped by 6 bases and J by 1 base, with 15 bases between them. DNA for the CDR3: TGTGCCAGCAGGGGGGGGGCCCTCGGGAACACTGAAGCTTTCTTT. Its protein product is CASRGGALGNTEAFF.

The chain couples TRBV4-1 to TRBJ2-1; 11 bases agree with TRBD2. Germline assignment: CDR1 MGHRA and CDR2 YSYEKL. The CDR3 covers 16 residues. The J segment lost 4 bases and the V segment lost 3 bases, leaving 5 bases of the junction unmatched. In DNA, the CDR3 is TGCGCCAGCAGCCACATTAGCGGGGGGGGTTACAATGAGCAGTTCTTC. Its protein product is CASSHISGGGYNEQFF.

The genes are TRBV19 and TRBJ2-1, with D uncertain. V was pared by 3 bases and J by 0 bases, with 9 bases between. The germline V gene has CDR1 LNHDA and CDR2 SQIVND (reference sequence). The CDR3 runs 15 residues. The CDR3 nucleotides read TGTGCCAGTAGTATGGAGCCCTTCTCCTACAATGAGCAGTTCTTC. Translation: CASSMEPFSYNEQFF.

J is TRBJ2-5 and V is TRBV19; no reliable D call. The V end was cut by 5 bases, the J end by 4 bases, with 29 bases between. The CDR3 has 19 residues. CDR1 is LNHDA and CDR2 is SQIVND in the germline V gene (reference sequence). CDR3 in amino acids: CASSPTGVCFPLVRETQYF. The CDR3 nucleotides read TGTGCCAGTAGTCCGACGGGTGTCTGCTTTCCCCTGGTGCGAGAGACCCAGTACTTC.

This chain connects TRBV19 to TRBJ2-5; 9 bases are shared with TRBD2. V trimming: 4 bases; J trimming: 2 bases; junction bases outside the gene matches: 8. The CDR3 loop spans 16 amino acids. The germline V gene has CDR1 LNHDA and CDR2 SQIVND (reference sequence). Written as DNA, the CDR3 is TGTGCCAGTAGTACCCCCGGGAGCGGGGGGCAAGAGACCCAGTACTTC. This encodes CASSTPGSGGQETQYF.

The V and J genes are TRBV3-1 (or the pseudogene TRBV3-2) and TRBJ1-3, with D unclear. The CDR3 is made up of 14 amino acids. CDR1 is LGHDT and CDR2 is YNNKEL in the germline V gene (reference sequence). V was cut by 0 bases and J by 3 bases, with 6 bases left in between. The CDR3 here is CASSQDVFGNTIYF. CDR3 coding DNA: TGTGCCAGCAGCCAAGACGTCTTTGGAAACACCATATATTTT.

This clone was detected once. The gene calls are TRBV27 and TRBJ2-3, with 9 bases fitting TRBD2. Germline CDR1 is MNHEY and CDR2 is SMNVEV (reference sequence). There are 15 residues in the CDR3. J was trimmed by 2 bases and V by 6 bases; bases with no gene match: 6. The CDR3 here is CASSTGLALTDTQYF. As DNA, the CDR3 is TGTGCCAGCAGCACGGGACTAGCTCTCACAGATACGCAGTATTTT.

This clone has only one observation. The rearrangement links TRBV6-5 to TRBJ1-1; D is uncertain. The V gene's germline CDR1 is MNHEY and CDR2 SVGAGI. V lost 5 bases and J lost 2, with 9 bases in between. This CDR3 is built from 13 residues. In DNA, the CDR3 is TGTGCCAGCAGTCCCTCCCTAAACACTGAAGCTTTCTTT. Encoded protein: CASSPSLNTEAFF.

There are a few counts of this clone. This chain connects TRBV5-4 to TRBJ2-7; D possibly corresponds to TRBD1 (6 bases). The CDR3 is 15 amino acids. CDR1 SGHNT and CDR2 YYREEE come from the germline V gene (reference sequence). V lost 4 bases and J lost 2, with 16 bases in between. DNA of the CDR3: TGTGCCAGCAGCACCCCGGACAGACGAACCTACGAGCAGTACTTC. Amino acid sequence: CASSTPDRRTYEQYF.

In its sample, this clone was seen a few times. The V and J genes are TRBV5-4 and TRBJ2-3; 7 bases fit TRBD2. This CDR3 spans 18 amino acids. The germline CDR1 and CDR2 sequences are SGHNT and YYREEE (reference sequence). The V segment lost 0 bases and the J segment 0 bases; nucleotides outside the gene matches: 10. CDR3 in DNA: TGTGCCAGCAGCTTGGGCCTCACGGGGGGAAGTAGCACAGATACGCAGTATTTT. The encoded protein is CASSLGLTGGSSTDTQYF.

V and J are TRBV4-3 and TRBJ2-7; D may be TRBD2 (6 bases). In germline, CDR1 is LGHNA, CDR2 YSLEER. V lost 3 bases to trimming and J lost 2 bases, with 8 bases between them. This CDR3 has 13 amino acids. DNA of the CDR3: TGCGCCAGCAGCCAGGGACTTGCCTACGAGCAGTACTTC. Translating gives CASSQGLAYEQYF.

V is TRBV6-5 and J is TRBJ1-1; D remains ambiguous. V was cut by 5 bases and J by 14 bases, with 15 bases left in between. From germline, CDR1 is MNHEY and CDR2 SVGAGI. The CDR3 has 11 amino acids. The CDR3 DNA is TGTGCCAGCAGTACGGGTGCCCTACTATTCTTT. As protein: CASSTGALLFF.

The chain carries TRBV6-1 and TRBJ2-3; TRBD1 matches at 10 bases. This CDR3 comprises 18 residues. Germline CDR1 is MNHNS and CDR2 is SASEGT. Trimming took 0 bases from V and 4 from J; bases not matched to a gene: 10. The CDR3 bases are TGTGCCAGCAGTGAAGCGGCGCGTTGGACAGGGGGAGCAGATACGCAGTATTTT. Encoded protein: CASSEAARWTGGADTQYF.

The chain couples TRBV30 to TRBJ2-5; 9 bases map to TRBD1. Germline CDR1 is GTSNPN and CDR2 is SVGIG (reference sequence). The CDR3 runs 14 residues. V was clipped by 5 bases and J by 5 bases; unmatched bases: 9. Here the CDR3 reads CAWSPGQGHETQYF. For the CDR3, the DNA is TGTGCCTGGTCCCCGGGACAGGGTCACGAGACCCAGTACTTC.

The chain couples TRBV6-6 to TRBJ1-1, with 9 positions matching TRBD1. Germline loops: CDR1 MNHNY, CDR2 SVGAGI (reference sequence). The CDR3 length is 17 residues. V lost 6 bases, J lost 3 bases, and 14 bases stayed unmatched. CDR3: CASSRLPPTGGYTEAFF. The DNA of the CDR3 is TGTGCCAGCAGCCGACTACCCCCTACAGGGGGCTACACTGAAGCTTTCTTT.

As DNA, the CDR3 is TGTGCCAGCAGTTTAACAGGGAGGGAGCCCCAGCATTTT. This gives the protein CASSLTGREPQHF. The chain links TRBV27 to TRBJ1-5; tentatively, D is TRBD1 (6 bases). Looked up from germline, CDR1 is MNHEY and CDR2 is SMNVEV (reference sequence). CDR3 size: 13 residues. V was clipped by 2 bases and J by 8 bases, with 10 bases between them.

This clone is medium-sized (0.01 to 0.1%). This sequence joins TRBV21-1 and TRBJ2-3; the table's D call TRBD2 went unverified against the DNA. TRBV21-1 is designated a pseudogene. The CDR3 runs 18 residues. CDR3 in amino acids: CASSNGTSGGTSTDTQYF. The CDR3 nucleotides are TGTGCCAGCAGCAATGGGACTAGCGGGGGCACTAGCACAGATACGCAGTATTTT.

In its sample, this clone was seen once. The rearrangement links TRBV5-6 to TRBJ1-5, with a tentative D call TRBD1 (5 bases). The CDR3 covers 15 residues. The V and J ends lost 4 bases and 4 bases respectively, with 15 bases between them. Germline CDR1 SGHDT, CDR2 YYEEEE. Here the CDR3 DNA reads TGTGCCAGCAGCATTTGGGGCCAGGGAAATCAGCCCCAGCATTTT. Translation: CASSIWGQGNQPQHF.

The chain links TRBV7-6 to TRBJ2-1, with D maybe TRBD1 (5 bases). The V and J ends lost 1 base and 7 bases respectively, with 26 bases between them. From germline, CDR1 is SGHVS and CDR2 FNYEAQ. This CDR3 is built from 19 residues. CDR3 sequence reads: CASSLGPTGSGSPPNEQFF. The CDR3 coding sequence is TGTGCCAGCAGCTTAGGACCCACAGGATCTGGGTCCCCCCCGAATGAGCAGTTCTTC.

This chain uses TRBV27 with TRBJ2-4, with 7 bases that match TRBD1. Germline CDR1 and CDR2: MNHEY and SMNVEV (reference sequence). The CDR3 is made up of 15 amino acids. Trimming took 5 bases from V and 3 from J; bases not matched to a gene: 7. The CDR3 DNA reads as TGTGCCAGCAGTACCTACAGGGGAGACAAAAACATTCAGTACTTC. It is translated as CASSTYRGDKNIQYF.

The gene calls are TRBV3-1 (or the pseudogene TRBV3-2) and TRBJ2-3, with TRBD2 matching 8 bases. V lost 4 bases and J lost 2; bases outside the gene matches: 8. The CDR3 runs to 16 residues. Germline CDR1 and CDR2: LGHDT and YNNKEL (reference sequence). CDR3 loop: CASSLLTGGPTDTQYF. CDR3 bases: TGTGCCAGCAGCCTATTAACGGGGGGGCCCACAGATACGCAGTATTTT.

The V call is TRBV7-9, the J call TRBJ2-1, with TRBD2 matching 13 bases. J gave up 6 bases and V 2 bases, and 7 bases lay outside the gene matches. Germline V gene lookup returns CDR1 SEHNR and CDR2 FQNEAQ (reference sequence). The CDR3 contains 17 residues. CDR3 coding DNA: TGTGCCAGCAGCTTAACAACTAGCGGGGGGGAGAGCAATGAGCAGTTCTTC. Its protein is CASSLTTSGGESNEQFF.

This sequence joins TRBV6-6 and TRBJ1-4, with D unresolved. Trimming cost V 7 bases and J 7 bases, with 13 bases left between them. The CDR3 runs to 13 residues. Germline CDR1 and CDR2: MNHNY and SVGAGI (reference sequence). This chain's CDR3 is CASTLYRGEKLFF. CDR3 coding DNA: TGTGCCAGCACCCTCTACCGGGGTGAAAAACTGTTTTTT.